The source of this T cell receptor beta chain is a study of T cells in Graves' hyperthyroidism and ophthalmopathy. This clonotype was counted only a few times. Its antigen is as yet unknown. TCR beta CDR3 regions were amplified from RNA. RT-PCR in the first round (using the HTBI primer set) targeted the TCR CDR3. MiXCR, run by TCRdb on the multiplex PCR reads, gives a single entry per CDR3 protein. Of more than 500,000 distinct CDR3 sequences listed, roughly 15% are singletons. In patients aged 18 to 65, hyperthyroidism was newly diagnosed, with duration under 2 months. Diagnoses used clinical symptoms, serum thyroxine and TRAb, thyroid ultrasound and orbital computed tomography. The V and J ends lost 5 bases and 7 bases respectively, with 11 bases between them. The CDR3 length is 13 residues. Study conclusions and caveats: Ophthalmopathy onset followed model prediction by a median approximately seven months.

The source material was blood. V usage is TRBV12-3 or TRBV12-4 and J usage is TRBJ1-4; D call uncertain. The sequence came from a woman in her thirties with Graves' hyperthyroidism. CDR3 amino acids: CASSPPAAEKLFF. The CDR3, as DNA: TGTGCCAGCAGTCCCCCGGCTGCTGAAAAACTGTTTTTT.